Sequencing of this T cell receptor (beta chain) was carried out in a study of T cell clusters in autoimmune cytopenias. Study-wide results and caveats: Active autoimmune hepatitis patients had about 3-fold fewer exclusive TRB clusters than healthy donors. TRB repertoire shifts in secondary cytopenia and chronic lymphocytic leukemia mostly reflected lymphoma, not autoimmunity.

On this clonotype itself: No antigen is known for it.

Germline V CDR1 and CDR2: SGHDN, FVKESK. The CDR3 spans 14 residues. Each sample's input was around 250 ng genomic DNA, 30,000 to 45,000 genome equivalents. Multiplex touch-down PCR amplified TRB using TRB-A and TRB-B pools in one tube. TCRdb processed the multiplex PCR reads again and assigns one entry to each CDR3 protein, with no DNA. Recorded for this sample: 3,500 to 4,000 distinct CDR3 sequences. These data also formed part of another study, on T cell repertoires in aging, cancer and after chemotherapy. This second study says: Donor ages fell into six groups from 30 or younger up to 70 or older. Age-matched healthy donors had significantly more diverse, less clonal blood TCR repertoires than untreated cancer patients.

The sequenced sample consisted of peripheral blood. The clonotype comes from a human donor in good health. The genes are TRBV14 and TRBJ1-3. CDR3 sequence: CASSRVFSGNTIYF. Combining the CDR3 with reference TRBV14 and TRBJ1-3 gives the whole variable domain EAGVTQFPSHSVIEKGQTVTLRCDPISGHDNLYWYRRVMGKEIKFLLHFVKESKQDESGMPNNRFLAERTGGTYSTLKVQPAELEDSGVYFCASSRVFSGNTIYFGEGSWLTVV.